These 11 T cell receptor beta chains were sequenced from one sample in a study of CD8 T cells in ankylosing spondylitis (dated by TCRdb to 2017 to 2019). The library was made by 5' RACE. Sequenced on an Illumina HiSeq 2500. TCRdb cleaned the public reads at Q25 with fastp, built clones with MiXCR and kept in-frame beta chains. Rows are unified per CDR3 protein, each entry keeping the most common DNA and genes. This sample gives roughly 68,000 distinct CDR3 sequences in total; roughly 6.2% of them show up just once. The ten most abundant clones make up approximately 4.5% of the sample. Sequenced material: synovial fluid, either unsorted or a sorted T cell fraction (not recorded which). The source is a male donor with ankylosing spondylitis.

Within the sample, this clonotype is medium-sized. For the CDR3, the DNA is TGTGCCAGCTCACCGGCTATTTGGAGTTCCTACAATGAGCAGTTCTTC. Translated, it gives CASSPAIWSSYNEQFF. The V call is TRBV18, the J call TRBJ2-1, with D unresolved. Trimming stripped 3 bases from V and 1 base from J, with 13 bases between. This CDR3 comprises 16 residues. Germline assignment: CDR1 KGHSH and CDR2 LQKENI.

The CDR3 region has the DNA TGCAGTGCTAGTATGGGGGACTCACCCCTCCACTTT. It specifies CSASMGDSPLHF. This chain connects TRBV20-1 to TRBJ1-6, with D perhaps TRBD1 (5 bases). Looked up from germline, CDR1 is DFQATT and CDR2 is SNEGSKA (reference sequence). The V end was cut by 3 bases, the J end by 10 bases, with 10 bases between. CDR3 length equals 12 residues.

This clonotype was detected a few times. The chain joins TRBV5-1 to TRBJ2-1; D may correspond to TRBD1 or TRBD2 (5 bases each). Trimming cost V 4 bases and J 5 bases, with 13 bases left between them. This CDR3 comprises 14 residues. The V gene's germline CDR1 is SGHRS and CDR2 YFSETQ. CDR3 amino acids: CASSDGTVNNEQFF. The CDR3 nucleotides are TGCGCCAGCAGCGACGGGACGGTAAACAATGAGCAGTTCTTC.

Many counts were recorded for this clonotype. This chain's CDR3 is CASSIQANYGYTF. In nucleotides, the CDR3 is TGTGCCAGCAGCATACAGGCTAACTATGGCTACACCTTC. The rearrangement joins TRBV3-1 to TRBJ1-2; the D gene is possibly TRBD1 (5 bases). This CDR3 is 13 amino acids long. The V end was cut by 5 bases, the J end by 0 bases, with 7 bases between. The V gene's germline CDR1 is LGHDT and CDR2 YNNKEL (reference sequence).

The chain links TRBV14 to TRBJ2-1, with D possibly TRBD1 on 5 matching bases. CDR3 length equals 15 residues. Germline loops: CDR1 SGHDN, CDR2 FVKESK. V shed 4 bases and J shed 8 bases, with 18 bases lying between them. The CDR3 protein is CASSPLGATNDEQFF. DNA for the CDR3: TGTGCCAGCAGCCCCTTAGGGGCTACAAACGATGAGCAGTTCTTC.

This clonotype was observed a few times. A read error may produce the germline difference seen at one junction end. This chain links TRBV7-7 with TRBJ2-7, with a tentative D call TRBD2 (6 bases). The CDR3 runs to 13 residues. The V gene's germline CDR1 is SSHAT and CDR2 FNYEAQ (reference sequence). The CDR3 nucleotides read TGTGCTAGCAGCTTAGAGCGGGCTTCCGAGCAGTACTTC. Residues: CASSLERASEQYF.

At least ten counts were recorded for this clonotype. V gene TRBV20-1 combines with J gene TRBJ2-6; D remains ambiguous. CDR3 size: 14 residues. CDR1 and CDR2 (germline): DFQATT, SNEGSKA (reference sequence). V lost 6 bases and J lost 0, with 9 bases in between. The CDR3 here is CSAQHGSGANVLTF. In DNA, the CDR3 is TGCAGTGCCCAACACGGCTCTGGGGCCAACGTCCTGACTTTC.

This clonotype occurred many times. The V gene is TRBV11-3, the J gene TRBJ2-1; the D gene is possibly TRBD1 (6 bases). Germline V gene sequence: CDR1 SGHNT, CDR2 YENEEA. The ends were cut back, 3 bases at V and 2 bases at J, with 11 bases in the middle. The CDR3 is made up of 15 amino acids. CDR3 region: CASSFGRGTYNEQFF. Written as DNA, the CDR3 is TGTGCCAGCAGCTTCGGTAGGGGGACCTACAATGAGCAGTTCTTC.

The V and J genes are TRBV7-3 and TRBJ2-2; 7 positions match TRBD2. CDR1 is SGHTA, CDR2 FQGTGA, per germline. J gave up 6 bases and V 2 bases, and 3 bases lay outside the gene matches. The CDR3 is 14 amino acids. The CDR3 here is CASSLGGSAGELFF. The CDR3 DNA is TGTGCCAGCAGCTTAGGCGGGAGCGCCGGGGAGCTGTTTTTT.

CDR3 in DNA: TGTGCCAGCAGTGAGAGTCTAGCGAGAGAGCAGTTCTTC. Protein product: CASSESLAREQFF. This sequence joins TRBV6-4 and TRBJ2-1; D is perhaps TRBD2 (6 bases). The CDR3 is 13 residues long. CDR1 is MRHNA, CDR2 SNTAGT, per germline. V gave up 3 bases and J gave up 10 bases, with 13 bases separating them.

This clonotype was recorded at least ten times. The chain has TRBV19 and TRBJ2-2; 7 bases agree with TRBD1. Losses at the gene ends were 5 bases for V and 3 bases for J; bases not matched to a gene: 12. Germline loops: CDR1 LNHDA, CDR2 SQIVND (reference sequence). There are 17 residues in the CDR3. The CDR3 reads CASSPSQDRIDTGELFF. The CDR3 DNA follows: TGTGCCAGTAGTCCCTCCCAGGACAGGATCGACACCGGGGAGCTGTTTTTT.